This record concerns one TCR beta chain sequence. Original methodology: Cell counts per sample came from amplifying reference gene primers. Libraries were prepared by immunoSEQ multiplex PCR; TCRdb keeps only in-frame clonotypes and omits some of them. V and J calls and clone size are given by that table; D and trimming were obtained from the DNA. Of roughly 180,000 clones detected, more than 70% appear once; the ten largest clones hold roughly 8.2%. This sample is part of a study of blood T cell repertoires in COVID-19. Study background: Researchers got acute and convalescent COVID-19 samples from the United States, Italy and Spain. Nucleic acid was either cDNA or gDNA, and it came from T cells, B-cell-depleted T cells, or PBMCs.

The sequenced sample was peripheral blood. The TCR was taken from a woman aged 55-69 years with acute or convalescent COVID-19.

In DNA form, the CDR3 reads TGTGCCAGCAGCTTGCTTCCGGACATGAACACTGAAGCTTTCTTT. This translates into CASSLLPDMNTEAFF. The chain employs TRBV5-5 and TRBJ1-1; TRBD1 is a possible D gene (5 bases). CDR1 is SGHKS, CDR2 YYEKEE, per germline (reference sequence). The CDR3 spans 15 residues. V shed 1 base and J shed 0 bases, with 10 bases lying between them.